What follows are 19 T cell receptor beta chains derived from one specimen sequenced in a study of cytomegalovirus exposure and HLA in healthy donors. Libraries were prepared by immunoSEQ multiplex PCR; TCRdb keeps only in-frame clonotypes and omits some of them. The sample comprises over 200,000 clones, roughly 84% of which are singletons, and roughly 2% rests with the top ten. The source material was PBMCs. These receptors all stem from a woman between 18 and 29 years old in good health and CMV-seropositive.

This clone was counted a few times. The J gene is TRBJ1-2, the V gene TRBV6-5; D is uncertain. CDR3 length equals 13 residues. Germline CDR1 is MNHEY and CDR2 is SVGAGI. Trimming removed 2 bases from V and 4 bases from J, with 8 bases in between. CDR3 DNA: TGTGCCAGCAGTTACCGGGGAATCTATGGCTACACCTTC. Translating it yields CASSYRGIYGYTF.

The chain recombines TRBV5-6 with TRBJ1-4, with D unclear. There are 16 residues in the CDR3. Per the germline V gene, CDR1 is SGHDT and CDR2 is YYEEEE. V lost 0 bases and J lost 3, with 12 bases in between. The CDR3 nucleotides are TGTGCCAGCAGCTTGGCCGCGCAGGCCGCTAATGAAAAACTGTTTTTT. Residues: CASSLAAQAANEKLFF.

This clone was picked up one time. The V gene is TRBV6-1, the J gene TRBJ2-3; 7 bases are shared with TRBD2. Germline CDR1 is MNHNS and CDR2 is SASEGT. The CDR3 has 15 amino acids. The junction had 6 bases not matched to a gene; V was cut back by 3 bases and J by 3 bases. CDR3 sequence reads: CASSDPAGRTDTQYF. CDR3 bases: TGTGCCAGCAGTGACCCAGCGGGACGTACAGATACGCAGTATTTT.

The chain links TRBV5-6 to TRBJ2-7; 11 nucleotides match TRBD1. V shed 4 bases and J 5 bases; nucleotides not matched to a gene: 11. In germline, CDR1 is SGHDT, CDR2 YYEEEE. The CDR3 has 16 residues. CDR3 loop: CASSPGTGGSFHEQYF. CDR3 nucleotide sequence: TGTGCCAGCAGCCCCGGGACAGGGGGGTCTTTCCACGAGCAGTACTTC.

This sequence joins TRBV28 and TRBJ2-1; D possibly corresponds to TRBD2 (5 bases). CDR1 MDHEN and CDR2 SYDVKM come from the germline V gene. With 5 bases removed from V and 4 bases from J, the gap between germline ends came to 18 bases. This CDR3 contains 16 residues. CDR3 loop: CASSLPGNGYYNEQFF. The CDR3 nucleotides are TGTGCCAGCAGTCTACCGGGGAACGGATATTACAATGAGCAGTTCTTC.

The chain couples TRBV9 to TRBJ1-2; D gene ambiguous. Germline CDR1 reads SGDLS; CDR2 reads YYNGEE. This CDR3 has 14 residues. Between the trimmed V and J ends, which lost 0 bases and 5 bases, there was a span of 11 bases. The CDR3 protein is CASSVDPDGYGYTF. CDR3 sequence (DNA): TGTGCCAGCAGCGTAGACCCCGACGGGTATGGCTACACCTTC.

This clone was counted a few times. The rearrangement joins TRBV11-1 to TRBJ1-2; no clear D gene. Trimming took off 10 bases at V and 3 bases at J, with 12 bases between the two ends. The CDR3 covers 12 residues. The V gene's germline CDR1 is SGHAT and CDR2 FQDESV (reference sequence). The CDR3: CAIPRRDYGYTF. The CDR3 region has the DNA TGTGCCATCCCCCGGAGGGACTATGGCTACACCTTC.

The J gene is TRBJ1-1, the V gene TRBV27; possibly TRBD1 for D (6 bases). Trimming took 0 bases from V and 8 from J, leaving 10 bases between them. Germline V gene sequence: CDR1 MNHEY, CDR2 SMNVEV (reference sequence). The CDR3 contains 13 residues. CDR3 in DNA: TGTGCCAGCAGTTTATCGGTGGGGGCCGAAGCTTTCTTT. Its translation is CASSLSVGAEAFF.

V gene TRBV6-1 combines with J gene TRBJ1-2; D remains unclear. Trimming took off 3 bases at V and 3 bases at J, with 14 bases between the two ends. Germline V gene lookup returns CDR1 MNHNS and CDR2 SASEGT. The CDR3 is 15 residues long. CDR3 coding DNA: TGTGCCAGCAGTGAGAGGGCAGGATTATACTATGGCTACACCTTC. Translating it yields CASSERAGLYYGYTF.

This sequence joins TRBV5-1 and TRBJ1-1; D not certain. V was trimmed by 0 bases and J by 8 bases, leaving 17 bases between them. CDR3 length: 15 amino acids. Germline CDR1 SGHRS, CDR2 YFSETQ. The CDR3: CASSLAPLHSSEAFF. The CDR3 DNA reads as TGCGCCAGCAGCTTGGCCCCACTACACTCGTCGGAAGCTTTCTTT.

J is TRBJ1-1 and V is TRBV29-1; 8 nucleotides align to TRBD1. Germline CDR1 reads SQVTM; CDR2 reads ANQGSEA. V was clipped by 3 bases and J by 4 bases; unmatched bases: 4. The CDR3 length is 13 residues. Here the CDR3 DNA reads TGCAGCGTTGAGGGCAGGGGGCCCACTGAAGCTTTCTTT. Its protein is CSVEGRGPTEAFF.

This clone was observed once. V gene TRBV30 combines with J gene TRBJ2-7; 9 bases line up with TRBD1. Germline V gene sequence: CDR1 GTSNPN, CDR2 SVGIG (reference sequence). After removal of 4 bases from V and 2 bases from J, the junction contained 9 bases not matched to a gene. The CDR3 spans 15 residues. CDR3 protein: CAWNPRGTGTYEQYF. DNA of the CDR3: TGTGCCTGGAACCCAAGGGGGACAGGGACCTACGAGCAGTACTTC.

The chain combines TRBV15 with TRBJ2-7; 14 nucleotides line up with TRBD2. With 4 bases clipped from V and 7 bases from J, the junction kept 15 bases outside the gene matches. This CDR3 has 18 amino acids. Germline V gene data show CDR1 as LNHNV and CDR2 as YYDKDF (reference sequence). In nucleotides, the CDR3 is TGTGCCACCAGCACAAACTTAGGGACTAGCGGGAGCCCGGGTGAGCAGTACTTC. This encodes CATSTNLGTSGSPGEQYF.

V is TRBV18 and J is TRBJ2-7; tentative D call: TRBD2 (5 bases). The CDR3 contains 15 residues. Trimming cost V 3 bases and J 0 bases, with 12 bases left between them. CDR1 is KGHSH, CDR2 LQKENI, per germline. CDR3 sequence reads: CASSPRNSVSYEQYF. For the CDR3, the DNA is TGTGCCAGCTCACCCCGTAATAGCGTCTCCTACGAGCAGTACTTC. Looking up the rest from reference TRBV18 and TRBJ2-7 gives the full variable domain: NAGVMQNPRHLVRRRGQEARLRCSPMKGHSHVYWYRQLPEEGLKFMVYLQKENIIDESGMPKERFSAEFPKEGPSILRIQQVVRGDSAAYFCASSPRNSVSYEQYFGPGTRLTVT.

J is TRBJ1-3 and V is TRBV4-1; no reliable D call. The CDR3 has 16 amino acids. Deletions cut 4 bases from V and 0 bases from J, with 13 bases between. Germline lookup yields CDR1 MGHRA and CDR2 YSYEKL. CDR3: CASSRESIGSGNTIYF. CDR3 in DNA: TGCGCCAGCAGCCGCGAAAGTATCGGCTCTGGAAACACCATATATTTT.

The CDR3 protein is CASSLAAGYGNTIYF. CDR3 DNA: TGTGCCAGCAGCTTAGCAGCAGGGTACGGAAACACCATATATTTT. The chain carries TRBV7-9 and TRBJ1-3; D possibly corresponds to TRBD1 (5 bases). Trimming left V 0 bases short and J 4 bases short, with 10 bases between. Per the germline V gene, CDR1 is SEHNR and CDR2 is FQNEAQ (reference sequence). The CDR3 contains 15 residues.

This chain joins TRBV4-1 and TRBJ2-6, with D possibly matching TRBD1 (6 bases). Trimming removed 4 bases from V and 0 bases from J, with 19 bases in between. Germline CDR1 is MGHRA and CDR2 is YSYEKL. The CDR3 loop spans 19 amino acids. CDR3 DNA sequence: TGCGCCAGCAGCCCGAGATTCGGACAGAGGAACTCTGGGGCCAACGTCCTGACTTTC. Amino acid sequence: CASSPRFGQRNSGANVLTF.

The chain has TRBV7-8 and TRBJ2-7; a possible D gene is TRBD2 (5 bases). The germline CDR1 and CDR2 sequences are SGHVS and FQNEAQ. The CDR3 contains 15 residues. Trimming cost V 0 bases and J 2 bases, with 11 bases left between them. CDR3 region: CASSLARAGTYEQYF. The CDR3 coding sequence is TGTGCCAGCAGCTTAGCGAGGGCAGGTACCTACGAGCAGTACTTC.

This chain connects TRBV5-1 to TRBJ2-7; D remains unclear. The CDR3 is 13 residues long. V gave up 3 bases and J gave up 2 bases, with 9 bases separating them. Germline V gene lookup returns CDR1 SGHRS and CDR2 YFSETQ. The CDR3 sequence is CASSSNGPYEQYF. In nucleotides, the CDR3 is TGCGCCAGCAGCTCCAACGGTCCCTACGAGCAGTACTTC. The whole variable domain, remainder taken from reference TRBV5-1 and TRBJ2-7, is KAGVTQTPRYLIKTRGQQVTLSCSPISGHRSVSWYQQTPGQGLQFLFEYFSETQRNKGNFPGRFSGRQFSNSRSEMNVSTLELGDSALYLCASSSNGPYEQYFGPGTRLTVT.